This T cell receptor (beta chain) originates from a study of blood T cell repertoires in COVID-19. On the study more broadly: Material from acute and convalescent COVID-19 was sourced from the United States, Italy and Spain.

Produced via immunoSEQ multiplex PCR; TCRdb's table is partial and in-frame only. This sample has about 400,000 clones, with nearly 90% found just once. Ages ranged from roughly 18 to 100 years, with residence in more than 20 US areas. The germline V gene has CDR1 MNHEY and CDR2 SVGAGI. V lost 0 bases, J lost 3 bases, and 5 bases lay in between. The CDR3 length is 13 residues. The rearrangement links TRBV6-5 to TRBJ1-1; D unclear. This clonotype was sampled from a young woman who had recovered from COVID-19. The sequenced sample was PBMCs or T cells enriched from blood (not recorded which). For the CDR3, the DNA is TGTGCCAGCAGTTACTCCTCGTACACTGAAGCTTTCTTT. Translation: CASSYSSYTEAFF.